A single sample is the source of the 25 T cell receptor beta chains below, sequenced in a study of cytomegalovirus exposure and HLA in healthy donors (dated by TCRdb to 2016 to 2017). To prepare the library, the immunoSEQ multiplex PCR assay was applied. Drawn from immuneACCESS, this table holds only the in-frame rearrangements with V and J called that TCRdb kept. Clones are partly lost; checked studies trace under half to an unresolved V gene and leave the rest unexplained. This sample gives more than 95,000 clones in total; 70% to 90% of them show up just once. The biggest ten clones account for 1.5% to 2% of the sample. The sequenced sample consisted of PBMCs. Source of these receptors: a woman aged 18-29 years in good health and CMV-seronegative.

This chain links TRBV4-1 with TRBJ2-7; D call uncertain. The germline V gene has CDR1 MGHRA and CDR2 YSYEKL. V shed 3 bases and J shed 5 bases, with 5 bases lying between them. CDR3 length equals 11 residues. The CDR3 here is CASSHLNEQYF. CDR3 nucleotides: TGCGCCAGCAGCCACCTAAACGAGCAGTACTTC.

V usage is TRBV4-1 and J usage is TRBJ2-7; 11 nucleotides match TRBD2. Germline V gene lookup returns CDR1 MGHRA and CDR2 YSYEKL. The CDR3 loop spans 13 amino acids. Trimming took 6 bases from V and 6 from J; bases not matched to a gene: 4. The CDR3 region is CASRPSGGIEQYF. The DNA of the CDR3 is TGCGCCAGCAGACCTAGCGGGGGGATCGAGCAGTACTTC.

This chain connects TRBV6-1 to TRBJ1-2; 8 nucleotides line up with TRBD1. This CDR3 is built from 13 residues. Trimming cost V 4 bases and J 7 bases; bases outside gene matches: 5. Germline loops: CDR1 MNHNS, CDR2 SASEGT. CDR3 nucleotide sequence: TGTGCCAGCAGTGTCAGGACAGGGCCTGGCTACACCTTC. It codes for CASSVRTGPGYTF.

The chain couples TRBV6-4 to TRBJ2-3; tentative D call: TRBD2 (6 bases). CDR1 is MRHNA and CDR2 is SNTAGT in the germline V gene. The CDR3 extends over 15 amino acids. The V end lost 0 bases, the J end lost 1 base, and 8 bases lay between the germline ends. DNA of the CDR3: TGTGCCAGCAGTGACTCCTCTAGCGGCACAGATACGCAGTATTTT. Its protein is CASSDSSSGTDTQYF.

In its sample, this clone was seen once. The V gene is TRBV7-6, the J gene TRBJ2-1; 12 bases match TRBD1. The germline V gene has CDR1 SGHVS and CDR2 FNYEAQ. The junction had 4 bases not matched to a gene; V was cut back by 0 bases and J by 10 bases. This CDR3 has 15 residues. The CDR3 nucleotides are TGTGCCAGCAGCTTAGCCGGGACAGGGGGCCGGGAGCAGTTCTTC. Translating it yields CASSLAGTGGREQFF. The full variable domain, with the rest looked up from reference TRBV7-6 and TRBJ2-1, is GAGVSQSPRYKVTKRGQDVALRCDPISGHVSLYWYRQALGQGPEFLTYFNYEAQQDKSGLPNDRFSAERPEGSISTLTIQRTEQRDSAMYRCASSLAGTGGREQFFGPGTRLTVL.

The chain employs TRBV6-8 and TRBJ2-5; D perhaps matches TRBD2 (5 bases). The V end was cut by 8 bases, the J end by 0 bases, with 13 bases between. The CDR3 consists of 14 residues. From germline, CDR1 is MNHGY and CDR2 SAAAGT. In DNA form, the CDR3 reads TGTGCCAGCCGCCTCGGGATCCACCAAGAGACCCAGTACTTC. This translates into CASRLGIHQETQYF.

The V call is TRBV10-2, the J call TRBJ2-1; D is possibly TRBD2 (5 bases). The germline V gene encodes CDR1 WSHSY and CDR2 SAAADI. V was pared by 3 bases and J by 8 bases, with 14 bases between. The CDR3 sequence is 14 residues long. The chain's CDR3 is CASSDRLSSDEQFF. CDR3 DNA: TGCGCCAGCAGTGATAGACTATCTAGTGATGAGCAGTTCTTC.

CDR3 sequence (DNA): TGTGCCAGCAGCCCGAACCCGGGACAGCCTAATCAGCCCCAGCATTTT. It codes for CASSPNPGQPNQPQHF. The chain recombines TRBV7-6 with TRBJ1-5; 7 positions match TRBD1. CDR3 length: 16 amino acids. The germline CDR1 and CDR2 sequences are SGHVS and FNYEAQ. V lost 5 bases and J lost 4; bases outside the gene matches: 11. Looking up the rest from reference TRBV7-6 and TRBJ1-5 gives the full variable domain: GAGVSQSPRYKVTKRGQDVALRCDPISGHVSLYWYRQALGQGPEFLTYFNYEAQQDKSGLPNDRFSAERPEGSISTLTIQRTEQRDSAMYRCASSPNPGQPNQPQHFGDGTRLSIL.

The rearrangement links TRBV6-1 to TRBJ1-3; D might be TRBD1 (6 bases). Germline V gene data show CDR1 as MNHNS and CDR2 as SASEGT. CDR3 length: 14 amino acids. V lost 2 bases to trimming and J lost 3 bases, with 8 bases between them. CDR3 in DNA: TGTGCCAGCAGTGAACAGGGGATTGGAAACACCATATATTTT. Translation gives CASSEQGIGNTIYF.

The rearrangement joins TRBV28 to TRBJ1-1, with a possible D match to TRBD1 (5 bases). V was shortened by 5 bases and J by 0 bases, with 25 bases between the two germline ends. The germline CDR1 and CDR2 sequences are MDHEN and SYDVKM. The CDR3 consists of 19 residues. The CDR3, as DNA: TGTGCCAGCAGTCCTCCGGGACTACTGTCCTTTATGATGAACACTGAAGCTTTCTTT. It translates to CASSPPGLLSFMMNTEAFF.

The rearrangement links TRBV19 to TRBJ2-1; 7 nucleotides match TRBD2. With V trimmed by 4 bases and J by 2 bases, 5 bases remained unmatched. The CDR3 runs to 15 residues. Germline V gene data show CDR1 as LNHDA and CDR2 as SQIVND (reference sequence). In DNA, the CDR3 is TGTGCCAGTAGTAACCCTAGCGGACCCTACAATGAGCAGTTCTTC. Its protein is CASSNPSGPYNEQFF.

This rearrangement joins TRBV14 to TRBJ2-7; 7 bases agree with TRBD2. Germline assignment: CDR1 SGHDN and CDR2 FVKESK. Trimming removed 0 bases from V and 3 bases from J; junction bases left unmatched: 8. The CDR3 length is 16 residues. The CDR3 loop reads CASSQDLGEGHYEQYF. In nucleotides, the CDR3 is TGTGCCAGCAGCCAAGATTTGGGGGAGGGCCACTACGAGCAGTACTTC.

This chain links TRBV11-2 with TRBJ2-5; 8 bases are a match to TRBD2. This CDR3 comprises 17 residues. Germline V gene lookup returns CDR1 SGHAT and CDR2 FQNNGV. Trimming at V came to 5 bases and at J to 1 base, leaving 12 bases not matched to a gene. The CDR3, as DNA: TGTGCCAGCAGCCGGTCTCGATTAGCGGGGACCCAAGAGACCCAGTACTTC. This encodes CASSRSRLAGTQETQYF.

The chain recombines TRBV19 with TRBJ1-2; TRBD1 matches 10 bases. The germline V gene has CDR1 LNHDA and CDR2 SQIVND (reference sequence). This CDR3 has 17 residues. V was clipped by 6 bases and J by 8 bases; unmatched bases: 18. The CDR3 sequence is CASRKPAGDRGLEGYTF. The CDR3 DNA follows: TGTGCCAGTAGGAAACCCGCCGGGGACAGGGGCTTAGAGGGCTACACCTTC.

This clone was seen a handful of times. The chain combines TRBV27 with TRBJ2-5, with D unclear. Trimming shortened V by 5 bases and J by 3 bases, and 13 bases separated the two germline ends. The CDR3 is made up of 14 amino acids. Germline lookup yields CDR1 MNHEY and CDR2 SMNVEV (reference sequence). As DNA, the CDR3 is TGTGCCAGCAGTCAAACAGTGATGAAAGAGACCCAGTACTTC. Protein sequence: CASSQTVMKETQYF.

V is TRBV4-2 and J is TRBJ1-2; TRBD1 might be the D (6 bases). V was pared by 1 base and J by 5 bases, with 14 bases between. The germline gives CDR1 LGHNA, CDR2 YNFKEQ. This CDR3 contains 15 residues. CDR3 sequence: CASSQVGQQGYGYTF. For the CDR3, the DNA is TGTGCCAGCAGCCAAGTAGGCCAACAGGGATATGGCTACACCTTC.

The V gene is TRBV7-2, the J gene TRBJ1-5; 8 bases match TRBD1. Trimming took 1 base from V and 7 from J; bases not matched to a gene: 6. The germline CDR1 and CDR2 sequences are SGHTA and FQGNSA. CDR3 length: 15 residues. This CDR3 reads CASSLGTGFRQPQHF. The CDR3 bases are TGTGCCAGCAGCTTAGGGACAGGGTTTAGACAGCCCCAGCATTTT.

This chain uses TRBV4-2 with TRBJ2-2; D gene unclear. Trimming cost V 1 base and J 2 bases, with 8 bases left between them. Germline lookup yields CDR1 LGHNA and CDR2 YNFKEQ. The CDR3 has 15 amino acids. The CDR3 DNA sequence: TGTGCCAGCAGCCAAGTAGATACCAACACCGGGGAGCTGTTTTTT. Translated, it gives CASSQVDTNTGELFF.

CDR3 residues: CSIPGQGASGELFF. CDR3 nucleotide sequence: TGCAGCATACCGGGACAGGGGGCTTCCGGGGAGCTGTTTTTT. The chain has TRBV29-1 and TRBJ2-2; 12 nucleotides agree with TRBD1. The CDR3 runs 14 residues. The ends lost 8 bases at V and 6 bases at J; junction bases unmatched: 7. The germline CDR1 and CDR2 sequences are SQVTM and ANQGSEA.

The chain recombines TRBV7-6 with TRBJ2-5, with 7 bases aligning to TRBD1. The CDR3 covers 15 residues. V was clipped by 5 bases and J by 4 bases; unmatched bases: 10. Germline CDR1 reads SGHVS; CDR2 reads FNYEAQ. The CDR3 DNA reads TGTGCCAGCAGCCCCCTCCCGACAGGGCGAGAGACCCAGTACTTC. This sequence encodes CASSPLPTGRETQYF.

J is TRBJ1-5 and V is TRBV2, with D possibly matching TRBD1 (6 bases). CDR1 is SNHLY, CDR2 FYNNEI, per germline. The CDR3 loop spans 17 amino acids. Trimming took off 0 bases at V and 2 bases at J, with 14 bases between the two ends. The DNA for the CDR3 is TGTGCCAGCAGTGAAGCGCTGGGGGCGATGGGCAATCAGCCCCAGCATTTT. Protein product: CASSEALGAMGNQPQHF.

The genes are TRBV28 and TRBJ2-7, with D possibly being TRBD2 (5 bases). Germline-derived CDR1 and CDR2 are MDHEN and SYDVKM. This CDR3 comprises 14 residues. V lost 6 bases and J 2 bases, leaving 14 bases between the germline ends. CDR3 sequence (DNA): TGTGCCAGCAGGGCAAACGGGAAGACCTACGAGCAGTACTTC. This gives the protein CASRANGKTYEQYF.

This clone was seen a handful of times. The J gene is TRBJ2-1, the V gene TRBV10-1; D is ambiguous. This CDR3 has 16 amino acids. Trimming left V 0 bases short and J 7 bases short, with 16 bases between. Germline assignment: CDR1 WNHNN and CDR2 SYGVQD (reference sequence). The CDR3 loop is CASSESEVATTNEQFF. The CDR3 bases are TGCGCCAGCAGTGAGTCCGAGGTCGCTACTACAAATGAGCAGTTCTTC.

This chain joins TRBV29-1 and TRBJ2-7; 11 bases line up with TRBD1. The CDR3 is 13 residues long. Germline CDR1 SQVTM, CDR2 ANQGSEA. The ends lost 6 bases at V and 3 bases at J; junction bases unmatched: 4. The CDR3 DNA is TGCAGCGTCCGGACAGGGGGCGGCTACGAGCAGTACTTC. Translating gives CSVRTGGGYEQYF.

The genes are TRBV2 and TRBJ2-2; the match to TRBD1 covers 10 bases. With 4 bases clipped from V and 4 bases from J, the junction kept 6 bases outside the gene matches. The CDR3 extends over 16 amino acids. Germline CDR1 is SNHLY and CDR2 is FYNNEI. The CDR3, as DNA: TGTGCCAGCAGTGTTGACAGGGGGCGCGGCACCGGGGAGCTGTTTTTT. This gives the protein CASSVDRGRGTGELFF.